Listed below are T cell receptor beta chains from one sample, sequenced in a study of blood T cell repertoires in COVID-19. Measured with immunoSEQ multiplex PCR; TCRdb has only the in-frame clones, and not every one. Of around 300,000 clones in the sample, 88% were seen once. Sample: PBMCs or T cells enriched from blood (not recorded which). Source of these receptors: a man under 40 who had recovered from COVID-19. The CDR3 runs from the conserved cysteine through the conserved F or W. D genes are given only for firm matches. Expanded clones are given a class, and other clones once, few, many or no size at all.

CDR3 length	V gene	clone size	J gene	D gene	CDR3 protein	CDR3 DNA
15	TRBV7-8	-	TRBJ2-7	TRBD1	CASTPTGTVFYEQYF	TGTGCCAGCACCCCAACCGGGACAGTCTTCTACGAGCAGTACTTC
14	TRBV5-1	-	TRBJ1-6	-	CASSSSTVDSPLHF	TGCGCCAGCAGCTCCTCGACAGTAGATTCACCCCTCCACTTT
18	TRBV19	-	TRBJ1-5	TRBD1	CASSSSIGTGELGQPQHF	TGTGCCAGTAGCTCATCGATTGGGACAGGGGAGTTGGGTCAGCCCCAGCATTTT
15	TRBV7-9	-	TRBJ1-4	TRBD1	CASRAGTGVNEKLFF	TGTGCCAGCAGGGCGGGGACAGGGGTAAATGAAAAACTGTTTTTT
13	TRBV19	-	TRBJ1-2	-	CASSLGQYYGYTF	TGTGCCAGTAGTCTTGGACAGTACTATGGCTACACCTTC
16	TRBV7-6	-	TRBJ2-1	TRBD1	CASSLTDRVPYNEQFF	TGTGCCAGCAGCTTAACGGACAGGGTACCCTACAATGAGCAGTTCTTC
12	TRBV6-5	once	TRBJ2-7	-	CASAHGSHEQYF	TGTGCCAGCGCGCACGGGTCCCACGAGCAGTACTTC
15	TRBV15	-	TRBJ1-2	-	CATSNKVGQLYGYTF	TGTGCCACCAGCAACAAAGTGGGACAACTCTATGGCTACACCTTC
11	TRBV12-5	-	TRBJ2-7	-	CASGQGDEQYF	TGTGCTAGTGGGCAGGGTGACGAGCAGTACTTC
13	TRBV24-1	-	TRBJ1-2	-	CATSESGDYGYTF	TGTGCCACCAGTGAATCGGGGGACTATGGCTACACCTTC
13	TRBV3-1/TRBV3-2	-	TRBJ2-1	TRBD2	CASSPSSGGARFF	TGTGCCAGCAGCCCTTCTAGCGGGGGGGCTCGGTTCTTC
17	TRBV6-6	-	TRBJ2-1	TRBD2	CASSRRPGTISYNEQFF	TGTGCCAGCAGTCGTAGACCCGGGACTATCTCCTACAATGAGCAGTTCTTC
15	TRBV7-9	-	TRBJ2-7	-	CASSLSGAVSYEQYF	TGTGCCAGCAGCTTAAGTGGGGCCGTATCCTACGAGCAGTACTTC
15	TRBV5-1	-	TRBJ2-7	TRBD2	CASSLEAGDPYEQYF	TGCGCCAGCAGCCTCGAGGCGGGGGACCCCTACGAGCAGTACTTC
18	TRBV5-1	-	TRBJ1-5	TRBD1	CASSLAVETGGRNQPQHF	TGCGCCAGCAGCTTGGCCGTTGAAACAGGGGGAAGGAATCAGCCCCAGCATTTT